This T cell receptor beta chain was obtained from a study of T cell responses to AZD1222 COVID-19 vaccine. Whole-study findings and limits: There were mostly white British donors and more females than males, and clonal diversity was possibly underestimated. The reported proportion of spike-specific TCRs targeting unmutated variant regions was nearly half.

Clones were sequenced by immunoSEQ multiplex PCR, and TCRdb holds only the in-frame ones, with some missing. The sample consists of about 110,000 clones, about four fifths of them appearing once. Concerning this clone: Antigen unknown.

The V and J ends lost 0 bases and 4 bases respectively, with 20 bases between them. Germline CDR1 SGDLS, CDR2 YYNGEE. The length of the CDR3 is 18 residues. This receptor was identified in an adult in good health. The sample consisted of peripheral blood, taken on day 0 of AZD1222 vaccination. The V gene is TRBV9, the J gene TRBJ2-1, with D maybe TRBD1 (5 bases). CDR3 residues: CASSVGVGHSRGYNEQFF. In DNA, the CDR3 is TGTGCCAGCAGCGTAGGTGTTGGGCACTCAAGGGGATACAATGAGCAGTTCTTC. Supplemented by reference TRBV9 and TRBJ2-1, the full variable domain reads DSGVTQTPKHLITATGQRVTLRCSPRSGDLSVYWYQQSLDQGLQFLIQYYNGEERAKGNILERFSAQQFPDLHSELNLSSLELGDSALYFCASSVGVGHSRGYNEQFFGPGTRLTVL.